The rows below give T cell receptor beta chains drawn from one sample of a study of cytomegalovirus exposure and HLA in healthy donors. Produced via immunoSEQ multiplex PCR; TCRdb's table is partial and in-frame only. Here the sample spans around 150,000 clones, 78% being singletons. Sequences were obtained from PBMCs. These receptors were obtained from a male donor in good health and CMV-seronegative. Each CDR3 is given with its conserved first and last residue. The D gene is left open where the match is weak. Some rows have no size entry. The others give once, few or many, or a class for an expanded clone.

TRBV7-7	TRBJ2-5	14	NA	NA	CASSFRQGQETQYF	TGTGCTAGCAGCTTTAGACAAGGTCAAGAGACCCAGTACTTC
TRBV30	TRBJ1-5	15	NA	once	CAWSDGSRGNQPQHF	TGTGCCTGGAGTGACGGGTCCAGGGGCAATCAGCCCCAGCATTTT
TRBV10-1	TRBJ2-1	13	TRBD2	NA	CASSRTRGQSQFF	TGCGCCAGCAGCAGGACTAGGGGCCAGTCGCAGTTCTTC
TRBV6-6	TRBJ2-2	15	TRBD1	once	CASSYSGTGPGELFF	TGTGCCAGCAGTTACTCAGGGACAGGCCCCGGGGAGCTGTTTTTT
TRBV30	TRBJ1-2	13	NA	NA	CAWREAGNYGYTF	TGTGCCTGGAGAGAGGCAGGGAACTATGGCTACACCTTC
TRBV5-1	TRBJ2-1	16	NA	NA	CASSLNADNSYNEQFF	TGCGCCAGCAGCTTGAATGCGGACAACTCCTACAATGAGCAGTTCTTC
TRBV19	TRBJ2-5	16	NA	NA	CASSIYNSFYQETQYF	TGTGCCAGTAGTATATACAACAGTTTCTACCAAGAGACCCAGTACTTC
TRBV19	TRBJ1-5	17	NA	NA	CASRSNTGPSGNQPQHF	TGTGCCAGTAGGTCGAATACAGGCCCGAGTGGCAATCAGCCCCAGCATTTT
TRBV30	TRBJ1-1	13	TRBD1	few	CAWTDRGNTEAFF	TGTGCCTGGACAGACAGGGGCAACACTGAAGCTTTCTTT
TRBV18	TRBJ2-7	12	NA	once	CASSSSGVEQYF	TGTGCCAGCTCATCCTCAGGGGTCGAGCAGTACTTC
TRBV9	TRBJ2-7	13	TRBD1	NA	CASTRTGGDEQYF	TGTGCCAGCACCCGGACAGGAGGAGACGAGCAGTACTTC
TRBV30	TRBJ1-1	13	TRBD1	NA	CAWGRDRGTEAFF	TGTGCCTGGGGACGGGACAGGGGCACTGAAGCTTTCTTT
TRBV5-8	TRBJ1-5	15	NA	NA	CASSLVRSSNQPQHF	TGTGCCAGCAGCTTGGTTCGGTCGAGCAATCAGCCCCAGCATTTT
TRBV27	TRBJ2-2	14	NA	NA	CASMGAGNTGELFF	TGTGCCAGCATGGGGGCGGGGAACACCGGGGAGCTGTTTTTT
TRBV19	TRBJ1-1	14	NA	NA	CASSIVGGATEAFF	TGTGCCAGTAGTATAGTTGGGGGGGCCACTGAAGCTTTCTTT
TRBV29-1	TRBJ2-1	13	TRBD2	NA	CSVIAGDYNEQFF	TGCAGCGTTATAGCGGGAGACTACAATGAGCAGTTCTTC
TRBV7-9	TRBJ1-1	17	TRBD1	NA	CASRPLGQGPRDTEAFF	TGTGCCAGCAGACCACTCGGACAGGGGCCTAGGGACACTGAAGCTTTCTTT
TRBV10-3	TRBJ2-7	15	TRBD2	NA	CAISEFSGGEYEQYF	TGTGCCATCAGTGAATTTAGCGGGGGGGAGTACGAGCAGTACTTC
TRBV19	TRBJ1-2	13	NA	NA	CASSMDMNYGYTF	TGCGCCAGTAGTATGGACATGAACTATGGCTACACCTTC
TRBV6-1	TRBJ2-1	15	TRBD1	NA	CASRRTGGPHNEQFF	TGTGCCAGCAGGCGGACAGGGGGCCCACACAATGAGCAGTTCTTC
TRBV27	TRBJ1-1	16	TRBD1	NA	CASSYDTTGGSTEAFF	TGTGCCAGCAGTTACGACACTACAGGGGGGAGCACTGAAGCTTTCTTT
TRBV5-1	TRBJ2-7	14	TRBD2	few	CASSPTSGSREQYF	TGCGCCAGCAGTCCTACTAGCGGGAGTCGGGAGCAGTACTTC
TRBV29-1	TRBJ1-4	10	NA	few	CSALDNELFF	TGCAGCGCTTTAGACAATGAACTGTTTTTT
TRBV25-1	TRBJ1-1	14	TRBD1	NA	CASSGTGGNTEAFF	TGTGCCAGCAGTGGCACAGGGGGGAACACTGAAGCTTTCTTT
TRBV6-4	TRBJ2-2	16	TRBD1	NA	CASRSLTGGDTGELFF	TGTGCCAGCAGATCTTTGACAGGGGGGGACACCGGGGAGCTGTTTTTT
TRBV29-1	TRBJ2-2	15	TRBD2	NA	CSVVLAGGLNGELFF	TGCAGCGTTGTTTTAGCGGGGGGGCTAAACGGGGAGCTGTTTTTT
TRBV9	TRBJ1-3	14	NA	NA	CASSEEFSGNTIYF	TGTGCCAGCAGCGAGGAGTTCTCTGGAAACACCATATATTTT
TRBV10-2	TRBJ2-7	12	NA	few	CASSAQGNEQYF	TGCGCCAGCAGTGCGCAGGGAAACGAGCAGTACTTC
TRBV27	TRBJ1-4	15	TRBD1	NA	CASLGLGQSNEKLFF	TGTGCCAGCCTCGGTTTGGGACAGTCCAATGAAAAACTGTTTTTT
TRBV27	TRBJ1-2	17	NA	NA	CASSNSSGNVFNYGYTF	TGTGCCAGCAGTAATTCGTCAGGAAACGTCTTTAACTATGGCTACACCTTC
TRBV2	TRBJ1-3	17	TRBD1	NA	CASSARTGAGSGNTIYF	TGTGCCAGCAGTGCCCGCACAGGGGCGGGCTCTGGAAACACCATATATTTT
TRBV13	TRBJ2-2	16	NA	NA	CASSSPRERNTGELFF	TGTGCCAGCAGCTCCCCCCGTGAGCGGAACACCGGGGAGCTGTTTTTT
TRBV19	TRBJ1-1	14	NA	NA	CASSTQGANTEAFF	TGTGCCAGTAGTACACAGGGCGCGAACACTGAAGCTTTCTTT
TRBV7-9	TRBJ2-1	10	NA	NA	CSSSPLEQFF	TGTTCCAGCAGCCCACTGGAGCAGTTCTTC
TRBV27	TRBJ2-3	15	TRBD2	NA	CASRIAGGPAHTQYF	TGTGCCAGCAGGATAGCGGGAGGGCCTGCTCATACGCAGTATTTT
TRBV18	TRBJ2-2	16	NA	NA	CASSPLTGSNTGELFF	TGTGCCAGCTCACCTCTGACAGGATCTAACACCGGGGAGCTGTTTTTT
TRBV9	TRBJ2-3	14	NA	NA	CASSKGLGTDTQYF	TGTGCCAGCAGCAAAGGACTCGGCACAGATACGCAGTATTTT